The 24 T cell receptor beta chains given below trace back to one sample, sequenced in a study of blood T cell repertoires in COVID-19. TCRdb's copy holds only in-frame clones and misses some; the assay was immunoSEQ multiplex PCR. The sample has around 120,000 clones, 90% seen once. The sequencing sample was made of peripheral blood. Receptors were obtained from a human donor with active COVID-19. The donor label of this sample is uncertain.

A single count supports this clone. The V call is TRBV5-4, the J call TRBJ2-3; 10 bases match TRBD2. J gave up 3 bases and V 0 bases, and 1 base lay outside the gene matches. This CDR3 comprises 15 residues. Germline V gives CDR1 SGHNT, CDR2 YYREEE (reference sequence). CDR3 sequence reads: CASSLGTSGTDTQYF. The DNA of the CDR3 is TGTGCCAGCAGCTTGGGGACTAGCGGAACAGATACGCAGTATTTT.

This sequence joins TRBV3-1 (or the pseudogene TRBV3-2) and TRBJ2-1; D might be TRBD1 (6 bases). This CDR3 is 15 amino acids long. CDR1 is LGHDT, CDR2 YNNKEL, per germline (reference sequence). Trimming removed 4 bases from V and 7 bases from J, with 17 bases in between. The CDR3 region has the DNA TGTGCCAGCAGCCGGTTCGGCGACAGGCGGAATGAGCAGTTCTTC. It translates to CASSRFGDRRNEQFF.

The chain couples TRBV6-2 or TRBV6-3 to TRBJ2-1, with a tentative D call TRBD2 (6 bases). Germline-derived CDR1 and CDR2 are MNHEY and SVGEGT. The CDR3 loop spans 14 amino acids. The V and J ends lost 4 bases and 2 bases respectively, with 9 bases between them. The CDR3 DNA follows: TGTGCCAGCAGTTCGGCGGGGCCCTACAATGAGCAGTTCTTC. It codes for CASSSAGPYNEQFF.

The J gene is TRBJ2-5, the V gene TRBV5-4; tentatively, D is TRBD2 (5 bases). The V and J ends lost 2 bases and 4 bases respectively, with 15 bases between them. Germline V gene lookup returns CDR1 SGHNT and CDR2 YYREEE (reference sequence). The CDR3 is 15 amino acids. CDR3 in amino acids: CASSFYSLRGETQYF. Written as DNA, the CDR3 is TGTGCCAGCAGCTTCTATTCTCTCCGGGGAGAGACCCAGTACTTC.

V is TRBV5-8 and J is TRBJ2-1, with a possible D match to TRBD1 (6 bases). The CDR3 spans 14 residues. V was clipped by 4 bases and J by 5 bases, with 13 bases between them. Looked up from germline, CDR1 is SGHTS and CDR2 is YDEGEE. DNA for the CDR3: TGTGCCAGCAGCAAGGGACACTTTAACAATGAGCAGTTCTTC. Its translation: CASSKGHFNNEQFF.

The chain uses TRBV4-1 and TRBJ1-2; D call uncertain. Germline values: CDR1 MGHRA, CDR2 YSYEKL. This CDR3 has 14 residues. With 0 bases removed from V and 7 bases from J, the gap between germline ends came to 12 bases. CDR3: CASSQEGSIVGYTF. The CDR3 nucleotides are TGCGCCAGCAGCCAAGAAGGGAGTATAGTTGGCTACACCTTC.

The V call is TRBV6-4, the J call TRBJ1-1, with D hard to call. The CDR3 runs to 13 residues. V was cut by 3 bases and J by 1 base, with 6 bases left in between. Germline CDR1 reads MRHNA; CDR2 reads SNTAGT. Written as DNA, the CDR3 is TGTGCCAGCAGTGAGTCCTCGAACACTGAAGCTTTCTTT. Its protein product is CASSESSNTEAFF.

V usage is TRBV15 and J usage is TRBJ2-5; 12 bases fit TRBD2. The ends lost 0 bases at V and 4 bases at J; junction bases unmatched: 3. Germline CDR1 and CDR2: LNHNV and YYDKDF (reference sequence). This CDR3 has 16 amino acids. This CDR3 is CATSRELAGGPETQYF. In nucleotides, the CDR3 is TGTGCCACCAGCAGAGAACTAGCGGGGGGCCCAGAGACCCAGTACTTC.

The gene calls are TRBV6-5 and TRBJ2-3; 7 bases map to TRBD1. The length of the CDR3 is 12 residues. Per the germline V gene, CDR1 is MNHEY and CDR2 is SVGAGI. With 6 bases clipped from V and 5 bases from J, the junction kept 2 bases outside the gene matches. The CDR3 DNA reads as TGTGCCAGCAGGAGGACAGGAGATACGCAGTATTTT. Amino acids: CASRRTGDTQYF.

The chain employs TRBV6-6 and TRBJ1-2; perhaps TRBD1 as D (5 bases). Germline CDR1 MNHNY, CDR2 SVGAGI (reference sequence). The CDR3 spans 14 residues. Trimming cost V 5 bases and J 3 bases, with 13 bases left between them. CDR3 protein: CASSRDSGYYGYTF. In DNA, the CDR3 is TGTGCCAGCAGTCGGGACTCCGGGTACTATGGCTACACCTTC.

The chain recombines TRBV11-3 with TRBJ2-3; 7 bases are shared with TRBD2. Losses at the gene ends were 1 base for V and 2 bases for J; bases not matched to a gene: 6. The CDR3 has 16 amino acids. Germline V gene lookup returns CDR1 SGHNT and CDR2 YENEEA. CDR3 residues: CASSLVAGDNTDTQYF. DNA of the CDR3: TGTGCCAGCAGCTTAGTGGCGGGGGATAACACAGATACGCAGTATTTT.

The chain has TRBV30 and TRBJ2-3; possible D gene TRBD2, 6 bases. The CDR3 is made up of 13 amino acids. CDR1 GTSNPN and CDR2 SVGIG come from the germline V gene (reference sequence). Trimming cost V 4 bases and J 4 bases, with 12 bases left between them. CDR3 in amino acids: CAWNRLAPDTQYF. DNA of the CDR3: TGTGCCTGGAATAGGCTAGCGCCAGATACGCAGTATTTT.

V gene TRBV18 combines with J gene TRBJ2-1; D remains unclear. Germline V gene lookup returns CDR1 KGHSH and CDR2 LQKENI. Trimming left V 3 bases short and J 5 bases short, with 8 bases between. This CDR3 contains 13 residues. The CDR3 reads CASSPGRNNEQFF. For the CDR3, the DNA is TGTGCCAGCTCACCGGGCAGGAACAATGAGCAGTTCTTC.

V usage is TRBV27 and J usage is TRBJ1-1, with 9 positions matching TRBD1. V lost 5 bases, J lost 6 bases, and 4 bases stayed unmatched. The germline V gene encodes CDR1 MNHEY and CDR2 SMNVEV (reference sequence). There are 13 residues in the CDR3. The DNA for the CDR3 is TGTGCCAGCAGTCTGACAGGGGGGGCTGAAGCTTTCTTT. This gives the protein CASSLTGGAEAFF.

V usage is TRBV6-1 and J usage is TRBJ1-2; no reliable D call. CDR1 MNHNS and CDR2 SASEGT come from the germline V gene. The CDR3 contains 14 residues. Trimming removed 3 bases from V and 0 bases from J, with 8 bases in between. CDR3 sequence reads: CASSDILANYGYTF. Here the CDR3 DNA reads TGTGCCAGCAGTGATATTCTAGCTAACTATGGCTACACCTTC.

The CDR3 bases are TGTGCCAGCATTCAGAACACTGAAGCTTTCTTT. It translates to CASIQNTEAFF. This chain links TRBV6-6 with TRBJ1-1; D gene uncertain. The CDR3 has 11 residues. The V end was cut by 7 bases, the J end by 1 base, with 4 bases between. Germline-derived CDR1 and CDR2 are MNHNY and SVGAGI (reference sequence).

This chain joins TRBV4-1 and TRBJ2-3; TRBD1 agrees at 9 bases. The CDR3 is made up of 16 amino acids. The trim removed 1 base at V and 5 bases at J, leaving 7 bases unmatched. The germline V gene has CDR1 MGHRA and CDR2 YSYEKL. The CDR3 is CASSQVRDRAGDTQYF. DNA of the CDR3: TGCGCCAGCAGCCAAGTACGGGACAGGGCTGGAGATACGCAGTATTTT.

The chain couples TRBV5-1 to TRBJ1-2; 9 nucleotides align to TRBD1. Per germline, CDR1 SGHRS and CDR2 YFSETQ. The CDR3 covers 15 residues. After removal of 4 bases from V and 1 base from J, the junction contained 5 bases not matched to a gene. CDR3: CASSRGQGVNYGYTF. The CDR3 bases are TGCGCCAGCAGCAGGGGACAGGGTGTTAACTATGGCTACACCTTC.

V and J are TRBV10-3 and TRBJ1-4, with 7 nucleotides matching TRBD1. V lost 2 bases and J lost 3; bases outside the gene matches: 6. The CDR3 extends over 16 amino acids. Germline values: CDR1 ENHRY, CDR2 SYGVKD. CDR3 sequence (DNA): TGTGCCATCAGTGAGGGGACAGCCGCAGCTAATGAAAAACTGTTTTTT. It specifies CAISEGTAAANEKLFF.

The CDR3 is CASSQNPPTGVQETQYF. The CDR3 DNA reads as TGCGCCAGCAGCCAGAACCCACCGACAGGGGTACAAGAGACCCAGTACTTC. The chain joins TRBV4-3 to TRBJ2-5, with TRBD1 identical over 8 bases. The CDR3 is 17 residues long. Germline loops: CDR1 LGHNA, CDR2 YSLEER. V shed 3 bases, J shed 2 bases, and the junction held 11 bases outside the gene matches.

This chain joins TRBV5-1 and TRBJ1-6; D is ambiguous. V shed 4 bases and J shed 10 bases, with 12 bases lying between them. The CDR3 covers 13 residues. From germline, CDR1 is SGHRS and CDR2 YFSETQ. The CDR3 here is CASSTGVWSPLHF. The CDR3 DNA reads TGCGCCAGCAGCACCGGGGTCTGGTCACCCCTCCACTTT.

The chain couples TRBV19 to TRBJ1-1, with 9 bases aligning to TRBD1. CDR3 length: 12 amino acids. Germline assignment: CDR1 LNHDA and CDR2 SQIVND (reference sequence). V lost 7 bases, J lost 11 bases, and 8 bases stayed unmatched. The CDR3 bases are TGTGCCAGTATCGGGACAGGGTTGGGGGCTTTCTTT. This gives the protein CASIGTGLGAFF.

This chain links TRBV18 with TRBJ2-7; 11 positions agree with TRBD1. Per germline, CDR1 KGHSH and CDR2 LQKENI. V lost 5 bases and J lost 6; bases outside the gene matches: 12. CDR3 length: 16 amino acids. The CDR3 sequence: CASSTRTGGAFGEQYF. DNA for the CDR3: TGTGCCAGCTCAACCCGGACAGGGGGCGCTTTTGGCGAGCAGTACTTC.

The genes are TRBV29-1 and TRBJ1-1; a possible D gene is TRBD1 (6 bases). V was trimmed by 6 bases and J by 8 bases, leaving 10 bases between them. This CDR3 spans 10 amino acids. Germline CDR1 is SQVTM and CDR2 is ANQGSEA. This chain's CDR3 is CSVDQGEAFF. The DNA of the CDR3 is TGCAGCGTCGATCAGGGGGAAGCTTTCTTT.